One sample yielded the 24 T cell receptor beta chains listed below, sequenced in a study of shared clonotypes between healthy human individuals. Produced via immunoSEQ multiplex PCR; TCRdb's table is partial and in-frame only. The sample carries hundreds of thousands of clones, approximately 79% recorded once. The sequenced material came from memory CD4+ T cells sorted from blood. Subset reported: CD45RA-negative fraction. Every receptor here comes from a woman in her twenties or thirties in good health.

As for this clone: Other DNA sequences in this sample translate to the same CDR3. The genes are TRBV9 and TRBJ2-1; no clear D gene. Trimming pared 0 bases from V and 4 bases from J, leaving 8 bases between. The V gene's germline CDR1 is SGDLS and CDR2 YYNGEE. This CDR3 spans 14 amino acids. The CDR3 nucleotides read TGTGCCAGCAGCGTAGTCGCAGCATACAATGAGCAGTTCTTC. Amino acid sequence: CASSVVAAYNEQFF.

The chain recombines TRBV28 with TRBJ2-3, with D perhaps assigned TRBD1 or TRBD2 (5 bases each). Trimming pared 2 bases from V and 8 bases from J, leaving 14 bases between. This CDR3 region has 14 residues. Germline V CDR1 and CDR2: MDHEN, SYDVKM. CDR3 nucleotides: TGTGCCAGCAGTTTAGGGGGAACTCGGGGTACGCAGTATTTT. This codes for CASSLGGTRGTQYF.

J is TRBJ1-5 and V is TRBV19; 9 nucleotides line up with TRBD1. The CDR3 consists of 15 residues. Germline CDR1 reads LNHDA; CDR2 reads SQIVND (reference sequence). V trimming: 6 bases; J trimming: 6 bases; junction bases outside the gene matches: 9. CDR3 bases: TGTGCCAGTAGGGAACAGGGGGCGTTTGGTCAGCCCCAGCATTTT. Its translation is CASREQGAFGQPQHF.

This clone has just one count. The gene calls are TRBV19 and TRBJ2-1, with 11 bases identical to TRBD2. CDR1 is LNHDA and CDR2 is SQIVND in the germline V gene (reference sequence). The CDR3 has 15 residues. The J segment lost 2 bases and the V segment lost 6 bases, leaving 3 bases of the junction unmatched. In nucleotides, the CDR3 is TGTGCCAGTAGCCTTAGCGGGAGGGCCTACAATGAGCAGTTCTTC. It codes for CASSLSGRAYNEQFF.

The chain combines TRBV5-4 with TRBJ2-1; possible D gene TRBD2, 5 bases. The CDR3 covers 15 residues. The germline gives CDR1 SGHNT, CDR2 YYREEE (reference sequence). V lost 1 base and J lost 9, with 17 bases in between. CDR3 nucleotides: TGTGCCAGCAGCTTGAGTTTGAGGGAAGAGGGTGAGCAGTTCTTC. Translation gives CASSLSLREEGEQFF.

This clone was counted once. The chain is built from TRBV6-6 and TRBJ2-1; 7 nucleotides align to TRBD2. Germline CDR1 reads MNHNY; CDR2 reads SVGAGI (reference sequence). Losses at the gene ends were 6 bases for V and 8 bases for J; bases not matched to a gene: 13. The CDR3 runs 15 residues. This CDR3 reads CASRGPGGGSDEQFF. Written as DNA, the CDR3 is TGTGCCAGCAGAGGGCCTGGTGGCGGGAGCGATGAGCAGTTCTTC.

The rearrangement uses TRBV5-4 and TRBJ2-6; D is unclear. Germline assignment: CDR1 SGHNT and CDR2 YYREEE (reference sequence). Trimming pared 4 bases from V and 3 bases from J, leaving 8 bases between. The length of the CDR3 is 14 residues. CDR3 sequence (DNA): TGTGCCAGCAGCCCGGGTGGTGGGGCCAACGTCCTGACTTTC. Residues: CASSPGGGANVLTF.

The chain has TRBV30 and TRBJ2-7; D is unresolved. Germline V gene sequence: CDR1 GTSNPN, CDR2 SVGIG (reference sequence). V lost 3 bases, J lost 5 bases, and 11 bases lay in between. The length of the CDR3 is 12 residues. CDR3 sequence (DNA): TGTGCCTGGAGAACCGGGTTCAACGAGCAGTACTTC. Translated, it gives CAWRTGFNEQYF.

V and J are TRBV29-1 and TRBJ1-1, with D hard to call. This CDR3 has 13 residues. Germline CDR1 and CDR2: SQVTM and ANQGSEA. Between the trimmed V and J ends, which lost 6 bases and 11 bases, there was a span of 22 bases. In nucleotides, the CDR3 is TGCAGCGTGGATACTACGGGATACCGTAGGGCTTTCTTT. Protein product: CSVDTTGYRRAFF.

The rearrangement links TRBV7-9 to TRBJ2-1, with a tentative D call TRBD2 (5 bases). Germline V gene sequence: CDR1 SEHNR, CDR2 FQNEAQ (reference sequence). The V and J ends lost 5 bases and 3 bases respectively, with 14 bases between them. The CDR3 is 15 amino acids. The CDR3 loop reads CASSADLLDYNEQFF. In nucleotides, the CDR3 is TGTGCCAGCAGCGCGGACTTATTAGACTACAATGAGCAGTTCTTC.

The chain uses TRBV6-6 and TRBJ2-2; tentative D call: TRBD2 (6 bases). This CDR3 contains 15 residues. The germline CDR1 and CDR2 sequences are MNHNY and SVGAGI (reference sequence). Trimming removed 1 base from V and 3 bases from J, with 9 bases in between. The CDR3 DNA reads TGTGCCAGCAGTTACTTGAGCGGGTACACCGGGGAGCTGTTTTTT. Its protein product is CASSYLSGYTGELFF.

This clone is a singleton in its sample. V is TRBV7-9 and J is TRBJ2-5; D is possibly TRBD1 (6 bases). The CDR3 covers 18 residues. Trimming shortened V by 0 bases and J by 4 bases, and 21 bases separated the two germline ends. CDR1 is SEHNR and CDR2 is FQNEAQ in the germline V gene (reference sequence). CDR3 amino acids: CASSLARNVVWGRETQYF. The DNA of the CDR3 is TGTGCCAGCAGCTTAGCCCGAAATGTGGTATGGGGGCGAGAGACCCAGTACTTC.

This clone showed up just a few times. The rearrangement joins TRBV6-1 to TRBJ2-2, with TRBD2 as a possible D gene (6 bases). CDR1 is MNHNS, CDR2 SASEGT, per germline. V lost 7 bases to trimming and J lost 7 bases, with 13 bases between them. The CDR3 has 13 residues. The CDR3 protein is CASTAEEGGELFF. In DNA form, the CDR3 reads TGTGCCAGCACAGCGGAGGAGGGCGGGGAGCTGTTTTTT.

The J gene is TRBJ2-2, the V gene TRBV5-4, with a weak D call TRBD1 (5 bases). V dropped 2 bases and J dropped 1 base, with 9 bases sitting between them. The germline CDR1 and CDR2 sequences are SGHNT and YYREEE (reference sequence). CDR3 length equals 15 residues. The CDR3 region has the DNA TGTGCCAGCAGCTTAATAGGGGTGAACACCGGGGAGCTGTTTTTT. It yields the protein CASSLIGVNTGELFF.

CDR3 sequence (DNA): TGTGCCACCTCCTTTGGACTAGCGGATAACACCGGGGAGCTGTTTTTT. It encodes CATSFGLADNTGELFF. The V and J genes are TRBV4-2 and TRBJ2-2; TRBD2 agrees at 10 bases. Germline V gene sequence: CDR1 LGHNA, CDR2 YNFKEQ. CDR3 size: 16 residues. With V trimmed by 10 bases and J by 2 bases, 10 bases remained unmatched.

Points on this clone: The same CDR3 is also encoded by other DNA sequences in this sample. The J gene is TRBJ2-5, the V gene TRBV18, with 7 nucleotides matching TRBD1. CDR1 is KGHSH, CDR2 LQKENI, per germline. V shed 0 bases and J 5 bases; nucleotides not matched to a gene: 0. The CDR3 is made up of 13 amino acids. CDR3 amino acids: CASSPPTGETQYF. In DNA, the CDR3 is TGTGCCAGCTCACCACCGACAGGGGAGACCCAGTACTTC.

This clone has more than one count but fewer than ten. Additional DNA sequences in this sample encode the identical CDR3. The chain carries TRBV6-5 and TRBJ1-5; D gene uncertain. V was cut by 6 bases and J by 4 bases, with 10 bases left in between. This CDR3 spans 13 amino acids. Germline V gives CDR1 MNHEY, CDR2 SVGAGI. The DNA for the CDR3 is TGTGCCAGCAGCCGTGACGGGAATCAGCCCCAGCATTTT. As protein: CASSRDGNQPQHF.

The chain is built from TRBV19 and TRBJ1-5; TRBD1 is a possible D gene (6 bases). The V end was cut by 5 bases, the J end by 2 bases, with 16 bases between. This CDR3 has 16 residues. CDR1 is LNHDA, CDR2 SQIVND, per germline (reference sequence). In DNA, the CDR3 is TGTGCCAGTAGTCAAACAGGGTGGGGTGGCAATCAGCCCCAGCATTTT. As protein: CASSQTGWGGNQPQHF.

The chain is built from TRBV7-9 and TRBJ1-5; TRBD1 might be the D (6 bases). The CDR3 runs 14 residues. Germline V CDR1 and CDR2: SEHNR, FQNEAQ (reference sequence). With 4 bases removed from V and 7 bases from J, the gap between germline ends came to 14 bases. CDR3 sequence: CASSSTGYGQPQHF. As DNA, the CDR3 is TGTGCCAGCAGCTCAACAGGGTATGGCCAGCCCCAGCATTTT.

The genes are TRBV28 and TRBJ1-5, with no clear D. V was shortened by 8 bases and J by 7 bases, with 12 bases between the two germline ends. Germline V gene lookup returns CDR1 MDHEN and CDR2 SYDVKM. The CDR3 consists of 12 residues. CDR3 nucleotides: TGTGCCAGCGATGCGGTCGCCCAGCCCCAGCATTTT. This codes for CASDAVAQPQHF.

The DNA for the CDR3 is TGTGCCAGCTCAACCATCTCCAGGGGAGTTGGAAACACCATATATTTT. Its protein is CASSTISRGVGNTIYF. The J gene is TRBJ1-3, the V gene TRBV18, with D possibly TRBD1 on 6 matching bases. V was shortened by 5 bases and J by 3 bases, with 17 bases between the two germline ends. CDR3 length: 16 amino acids. Germline lookup yields CDR1 KGHSH and CDR2 LQKENI.

The table lists this clone with many counts. The V and J genes are TRBV28 and TRBJ1-5; D call uncertain. Per germline, CDR1 MDHEN and CDR2 SYDVKM. Trimming cost V 6 bases and J 4 bases, with 16 bases left between them. This CDR3 has 15 amino acids. CDR3 sequence (DNA): TGTGCCAGCAGGCGGGCCGACGGATGGAATCAGCCCCAGCATTTT. Its translation is CASRRADGWNQPQHF.

The chain has TRBV5-4 and TRBJ2-2; 8 nucleotides align to TRBD2. CDR1 and CDR2 (germline): SGHNT, YYREEE (reference sequence). The CDR3 has 16 amino acids. The V and J ends lost 4 bases and 2 bases, in that order; junction bases with no gene match: 7. The CDR3 here is CASSRELAANTGELFF. The CDR3 DNA is TGTGCCAGCAGCCGAGAACTAGCGGCTAACACCGGGGAGCTGTTTTTT.

The chain joins TRBV27 to TRBJ1-2; unclear D gene. The CDR3 length is 11 residues. With 8 bases removed from V and 4 bases from J, the gap between germline ends came to 8 bases. CDR1 MNHEY and CDR2 SMNVEV come from the germline V gene (reference sequence). CDR3 protein: CASGFSYGYTF. As DNA, the CDR3 is TGTGCCAGCGGCTTCTCCTATGGCTACACCTTC.